The T cell receptor beta chain described here comes from a study of Graves' ophthalmopathy and Graves' hyperthyroidism. Overall study context: Over 18 months of follow-up, stable hyperthyroidism required that no ophthalmopathy appear. Findings and caveats of the study: Ophthalmopathy progression predictions by the model showed nearly 75% specificity and 70.59% sensitivity. Blood also carried most expanded thyroid clonotypes exceeding 0.001 frequency.

TCR beta CDR3 amplification used RNA transcripts. RT-PCR with HTBI primers came first, then second-round multiplex PCR. TCRdb used MiXCR to reprocess the multiplex PCR reads, holding one entry per CDR3 protein. Found here are around 1,200,000 distinct CDR3 sequences, about two fifths of them singletons; the top ten hold more than 9.5%. Regarding this clonotype: Its antigen is as yet unknown. The conserved final phenylalanine or tryptophan is absent from the CDR3, which likely points to a read error. It is unclear where the CDR3 begins or ends on the DNA, so no DNA is shown, and the CDR3 is as TCRdb lists it.

The study recruited hyperthyroidism patients aged 18 to 65 who were newly diagnosed, under 2 months' duration. The CDR3 spans 14 residues, counting both ends. The chain joins TRBV12-3 or TRBV12-4 to TRBJ2-2; the D call in the table, TRBD1, was not verified against the DNA. The TCR was taken from an adult man with Graves' hyperthyroidism. Specimen: peripheral blood or thyroid tissue (not recorded which). The CDR3 sequence is CASSFVRGTGELDL.